Each of the 7 T cell receptor beta chains below was sequenced from the same sample in a study of cytomegalovirus exposure and HLA in healthy donors. Sequencing was performed with immunoSEQ multiplex PCR; in TCRdb, only in-frame clones are kept and a portion is missing. The sample records about 150,000 clones, around 84% being singletons. Sequencing was performed on PBMCs. The receptors here all came from a human donor in good health.

The CDR3 reads CSAPLGLEQYF. As DNA, the CDR3 is TGCAGTGCTCCCCTGGGGCTCGAGCAGTACTTC. This chain uses TRBV20-1 with TRBJ2-7; a weak D match, TRBD1 (5 bases). V was clipped by 5 bases and J by 6 bases, with 11 bases between them. In germline, CDR1 is DFQATT, CDR2 SNEGSKA (reference sequence). CDR3 length equals 11 residues.

CDR3 nucleotides: TGTGCCTTTGGGAGGTCACCTCAAGAGACCCAGTACTTC. Encoded protein: CAFGRSPQETQYF. The chain recombines TRBV5-4 with TRBJ2-5, with D possibly TRBD2 on 6 matching bases. V dropped 10 bases and J dropped 2 bases, with 15 bases sitting between them. CDR3 length equals 13 residues. Germline CDR1 SGHNT, CDR2 YYREEE (reference sequence).

The rearrangement joins TRBV19 to TRBJ2-7, with 12 bases fitting TRBD1. V lost 4 bases to trimming and J lost 3 bases; unmatched junction nucleotides: 16. Germline V gives CDR1 LNHDA, CDR2 SQIVND (reference sequence). The CDR3 loop spans 19 amino acids. The CDR3 bases are TGTGCCAGTAGTACACCGTCACGCCGGGACAGGGGGCGCATCTACGAGCAGTACTTC. Its protein product is CASSTPSRRDRGRIYEQYF.

The chain is built from TRBV6-1 and TRBJ2-6; D might be TRBD2 (5 bases). From germline, CDR1 is MNHNS and CDR2 SASEGT. The CDR3 totals 16 residues. The V and J ends lost 1 base and 1 base respectively, with 8 bases between them. CDR3 sequence: CASSEDEGSGANVLTF. The CDR3 DNA sequence: TGTGCCAGCAGTGAAGATGAGGGTTCTGGGGCCAACGTCCTGACTTTC.

The CDR3 spells CASSLEPNTGELFF. DNA of the CDR3: TGTGCCAGCAGCTTGGAGCCGAACACCGGGGAGCTGTTTTTT. The chain has TRBV5-4 and TRBJ2-2; D remains ambiguous. V was trimmed by 0 bases and J by 0 bases, leaving 3 bases between them. Germline lookup yields CDR1 SGHNT and CDR2 YYREEE (reference sequence). The CDR3 consists of 14 residues. Using reference TRBV5-4 and TRBJ2-2 for the parts outside the CDR3, the full variable domain is ETGVTQSPTHLIKTRGQQVTLRCSSQSGHNTVSWYQQALGQGPQFIFQYYREEENGRGNFPPRFSGLQFPNYSSELNVNALELDDSALYLCASSLEPNTGELFFGEGSRLTVL.

This chain uses TRBV14 with TRBJ1-6; D is unclear. CDR1 SGHDN and CDR2 FVKESK come from the germline V gene. Trimming took 4 bases from V and 6 from J, leaving 7 bases between them. This CDR3 has 13 residues. CDR3 bases: TGTGCCAGCAGCCCCCGCAGTAATTCACCCCTCCACTTT. It is translated as CASSPRSNSPLHF.

The rearrangement uses TRBV4-3 and TRBJ2-3; a weak D match, TRBD2 (6 bases). This CDR3 is built from 17 residues. Germline assignment: CDR1 LGHNA and CDR2 YSLEER. V lost 3 bases to trimming and J lost 6 bases, with 22 bases between them. CDR3 bases: TGCGCCAGCAGCCATCCTCGGGGCGTCCCGGGAGAGGATACGCAGTATTTT. It codes for CASSHPRGVPGEDTQYF.